The clone carrying this T cell receptor (beta chain) appeared a single time. Its antigen remains unidentified. This CDR3 comprises 15 residues. The trim removed 6 bases at V and 5 bases at J, leaving 6 bases unmatched. Germline CDR1 and CDR2: SEHNR and FQNEAQ (reference sequence). Patients had resection in Japan or China between the mid-2010s and the late 2010s. Each case's diagnosis was confirmed by two pathologists on H&E. This specimen comes from a study of immune evolution from preneoplasia to lung adenocarcinoma. Overall study results and limits: Clonality was highest in normal lung, lower in later-stage lesions apparently. Top clone share appeared to fall from AAH through AIS, MIA, adenocarcinoma.

Assay: immunoSEQ multiplex PCR; the TCRdb copy retains only in-frame clones and omits some. The repertoire holds thousands of clones, with around four fifths as singletons. The origin of this receptor is a donor of 70 years or more with lung adenocarcinoma. The material sequenced was FFPE adjacent normal lung tissue. This chain joins TRBV7-9 and TRBJ2-2, with 10 bases fitting TRBD2. The CDR3 sequence is CASRQSGGGTGELFF. The CDR3, as DNA: TGTGCCAGCAGACAAAGCGGGGGGGGGACCGGGGAGCTGTTTTTT. The full variable domain, its missing parts supplied by reference TRBV7-9 and TRBJ2-2, is DTGVSQNPRHKITKRGQNVTFRCDPISEHNRLYWYRQTLGQGPEFLTYFQNEAQLEKSRLLSDRFSAERPKGSFSTLEIQRTEQGDSAMYLCASRQSGGGTGELFFGEGSRLTVL.